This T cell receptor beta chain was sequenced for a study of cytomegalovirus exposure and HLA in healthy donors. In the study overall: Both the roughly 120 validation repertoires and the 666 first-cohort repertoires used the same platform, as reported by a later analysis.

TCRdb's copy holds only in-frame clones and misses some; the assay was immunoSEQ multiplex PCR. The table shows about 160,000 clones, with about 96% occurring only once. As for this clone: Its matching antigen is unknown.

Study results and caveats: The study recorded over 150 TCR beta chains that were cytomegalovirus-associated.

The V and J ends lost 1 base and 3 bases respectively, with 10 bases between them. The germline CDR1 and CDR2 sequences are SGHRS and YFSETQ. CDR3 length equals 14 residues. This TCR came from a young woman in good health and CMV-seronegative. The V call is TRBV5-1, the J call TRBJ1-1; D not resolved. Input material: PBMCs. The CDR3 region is CASSLSGWDTEAFF. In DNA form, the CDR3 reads TGCGCCAGCAGCTTGTCAGGTTGGGACACTGAAGCTTTCTTT.